The present TCR beta chain was sequenced within a study of cytomegalovirus exposure and HLA in healthy donors. The study, taken as a whole, reports: Equally common other TCR beta chains were less clonally expanded than HLA-associated ones, a later analysis found.

The primer mix had 60 Vbeta and 13 Jbeta primers. Original analysis: Tens of millions of unique TCR beta chains, roughly 10 million shared, were counted in a later analysis. Method: immunoSEQ multiplex PCR; TCRdb's copy keeps in-frame clones and lacks some. The V and J calls and clone size come from that table; D and trimming were worked out from the DNA. The table includes about 100,000 clones, roughly four fifths detected once. This clone was seen once. Its antigen is as yet unknown. Sequenced material: PBMCs. The sequence was collected from a male donor in good health and CMV-seropositive.

CDR3 in DNA: TGCAGCGCAGGACAGGGGACAGAGACCCAGTACTTC. This encodes CSAGQGTETQYF. The chain joins TRBV29-1 to TRBJ2-5, with 9 bases lining up with TRBD1. CDR3 length: 12 residues. Trimming took 7 bases from V and 4 from J; bases not matched to a gene: 4. The germline CDR1 and CDR2 sequences are SQVTM and ANQGSEA.